A selection of T cell receptor beta chains follows, all from one sample in a study. From the RT-PCR reads, TCRdb called clonotypes with MiXCR, one entry per CDR3 protein. The sample has about 700,000 distinct CDR3 sequences; approximately 14% are singletons. The material sequenced was memory CD4+ T cells from blood. Receptors were obtained from a female donor in good health, serving as a healthy control. CDR3s leave out the opening cysteine and the closing phenylalanine or tryptophan. The order of the fields is V gene, CDR3 protein.

TRBV5-6 | ASSFSLAGPDRH
TRBV7-9 | ASTSGQGENTIY
TRBV20-1 | SARGGVGAYEQY
TRBV25-1 | ASSASGTRGPSSYNEQF
TRBV21-1 | AISRGRGTSGTYEQY
TRBV6-1 | ASSSPGTANTEAF
TRBV5-1 | ASSLAGRGYEQY
TRBV20-1 | SARFPRSADTQY
TRBV10-3 | AISHGGGLADNEQF
TRBV7-3 | ASSLEGGTGYTGELF
TRBV4-1 | ASSPVLAGEVQY
TRBV20-1 | SARARSSGRTDTQY
TRBV12-3/TRBV12-4 | ASTRSSYNSPLH
TRBV6-2/TRBV6-3 | ASSWGPHGGTGAYNEQF
TRBV27 | ASSLSSGSGVSYT
TRBV6-2/TRBV6-3 | ASSYRIRDTQY
TRBV12-3/TRBV12-4 | ASSSSSDREPQH
TRBV29-1 | SVEWGARSEQY
TRBV4-1 | ASSVTGPPNNSPLH
TRBV2 | ASIFDRRGNQPQH
TRBV20-1 | SASSGLAGGETQY
TRBV7-9 | ASSFSNNEQF
TRBV5-1 | ASSLSTDTGELF
TRBV11-1 | ASSSFSQGYEQY
TRBV7-2 | ASSFGSKGGETQY
TRBV5-1 | ASSLEAGAGQPQH
TRBV18 | ASSPMAQTNQPQH
TRBV7-2 | ASSHSPYYGYT
TRBV7-8 | ASSLERLQGEQF